Sequencing of this T cell receptor (beta chain) was carried out in a study of T cells after yellow fever vaccination (dated by TCRdb to between 2019 and 2020). For the study in its entirety: The SMART-Seq v4 Ultra Low Input RNA kit was used to prepare libraries from fractions with low cell numbers. To follow T-cell clones before and after primary and booster YFV17D yellow fever vaccination, bulk TCR alpha and beta repertoires were sequenced over time. Two healthy male donors, one aged 18 to 29 and one aged 30 to 40 years, made up the cohort. Blood was drawn at multiple timepoints before and after primary and secondary immunization, with bulk PBMC replicates and cell subsets isolated. Study-wide findings and limitations: A small share of clonotypes occurred in both CD4 and CD8 compartments, likely arising from convergent recombination. Computational filtering was required because FACS-sorted repertoires could contain abundant contaminating clonotypes from the bulk population. Compared with the primary T-cell response, the secondary T-cell response was faster but weaker, reaching its peak on day 5 rather than on day 15. Only a couple of donors were included in the study, so the extent to which the findings can be generalized is limited. After the booster, most of the clones that had expanded following primary vaccination were detected again (just under 97% of CD4 and 80% to 90% of CD8), which suggests that memory was broadly maintained.

In its sample, this clonotype was seen a few times. The antigen this receptor binds is unknown. Base qualities were left out, and no much larger clone turns up one base away. This specimen's treatment or condition label, interpreted: live attenuated yellow fever vaccine strain. A standard Ficoll-Paque protocol was used to isolate PBMCs from peripheral blood. CD4 and CD8 T-cell fractions were isolated with Dynabeads CD4 and CD8 positive selection kits. TriZol was used to extract RNA from bulk PBMCs, CD4 and CD8 fractions, and dextramer-positive and dextramer-negative fractions. Per the germline V gene, MDHEN is the CDR1 and SYDVKM is the CDR2. The cysteine opens and the phenylalanine closes a CDR3 of 15 amino acids. Kept here is only the CDR3 DNA, which spans 45 bases and is read in frame from base 1. Relative to germline, V is missing 2 bases and J is missing 7 bases, with 6 bases of the junction outside any gene match.

The sequencing machine was an Illumina NovaSeq 6000. TCR cDNA was made using 5'RACE template switching, a step that added a universal primer site and unique molecular identifiers. Priming of cDNA synthesis was performed from both the TCR alpha and TCR beta constant segments. Library amplification used two PCR steps, and the second PCR step added sample barcodes and sequencing adapters. Sequencing of the libraries was done on either Illumina HiSeq 2500 (2x100 bp) or NovaSeq (2x150 bp). Processing in the source paper ran as follows. Reads were demultiplexed and collapsed into UMI consensus sequences with MIGEC, and V(D)J alignment was performed with MiXCR. Vaccine-responding clonotypes were defined with edgeR using replicate PBMC samples, requiring FDR below 0.01 and a log2 fold change above 5 up to day 15. Bulk clonotypes were assigned CD4 or CD8 identity according to which sequenced CD4 or CD8 repertoire held them at higher abundance. TCRdb reanalyzed the raw reads on its own, using fastp at Q25 for trimming and MiXCR for clone calling, and kept in-frame beta chains. Every CDR3 protein is listed once, alongside the most common genes and DNA of its rows. TCRdb's processing, not the authors' own work, is the source of the V and J calls. The sample data list a few hundred thousand distinct CDR3 sequences, and around 9.3% of these were observed just once. The top ten constitute about 3.5% of the sample.

The receptor was derived from a young man who received the YFV17D yellow fever vaccine. The chain links TRBV28 with TRBJ2-5; the central 11 bases match TRBD1. This material consisted of CD4+ T cells sorted from PBMCs, taken 5 days after the yellow fever booster vaccination. The CDR3 region has the sequence CASSLAGQGAWTQYF. Read as DNA, the sequence is TGTGCCAGCAGTTTAGCCGGACAGGGGGCCTGGACCCAGTACTTC.